This passage covers 29 T cell receptor beta chains from one sample sequenced in a study of T cells in Graves' hyperthyroidism and ophthalmopathy. RNA transcripts were the template for amplifying TCR beta CDR3 regions. HTBI primers drove first-round RT-PCR of the TCR CDR3. Each CDR3 protein is one row after TCRdb ran MiXCR on the multiplex PCR reads. This table has 490,000 or so distinct CDR3 sequences, over 45% appearing once. Sequenced: peripheral blood or thyroid tissue (not recorded which). The origin of the receptors is an adult woman with Graves' disease, either hyperthyroidism or ophthalmopathy (not recorded which).

The sample holds many counts of this clonotype. The chain couples TRBV5-1 to TRBJ1-1, with 11 bases matching TRBD1. CDR1 is SGHRS, CDR2 YFSETQ, per germline. V shed 2 bases, J shed 4 bases, and the junction held 7 bases outside the gene matches. The length of the CDR3 is 16 residues. DNA for the CDR3: TGCGCCAGCAGCTTTCCCCGGGACAGGGGGGCCACTGAAGCTTTCTTT. Translated, it gives CASSFPRDRGATEAFF.

This clonotype was picked up a small number of times. This chain uses TRBV7-8 with TRBJ2-7; the match to TRBD1 covers 9 bases. V was pared by 0 bases and J by 5 bases, with 5 bases of the junction left unmatched. Germline CDR1 reads SGHVS; CDR2 reads FQNEAQ. CDR3 size: 15 residues. CDR3: CASSLAGTGFNEQYF. The CDR3 DNA reads as TGTGCCAGCAGCTTAGCGGGGACAGGGTTCAACGAGCAGTACTTC.

This clonotype was counted many times. The rearrangement links TRBV9 to TRBJ2-5, with TRBD1 matching over 10 bases. V lost 4 bases and J lost 3; bases outside the gene matches: 6. Germline lookup yields CDR1 SGDLS and CDR2 YYNGEE. The CDR3 runs to 15 residues. CDR3 protein: CASSFAGTGEETQYF. The CDR3 region has the DNA TGTGCCAGCAGCTTCGCCGGGACAGGGGAAGAGACCCAGTACTTC. The entire variable domain, with the rest obtained from reference TRBV9 and TRBJ2-5, is as follows: DSGVTQTPKHLITATGQRVTLRCSPRSGDLSVYWYQQSLDQGLQFLIQYYNGEERAKGNILERFSAQQFPDLHSELNLSSLELGDSALYFCASSFAGTGEETQYFGPGTRLLVL.

This clonotype was counted between two and nine times. This chain joins TRBV2 and TRBJ2-5, with 7 bases that match TRBD1. The CDR3 totals 14 residues. From germline, CDR1 is SNHLY and CDR2 FYNNEI. V lost 6 bases to trimming and J lost 0 bases; unmatched junction nucleotides: 4. Here the CDR3 reads CASSLRGNQETQYF. CDR3 in DNA: TGTGCCAGCAGCCTCAGGGGGAACCAAGAGACCCAGTACTTC.

This clonotype was found once. The chain is built from TRBV29-1 and TRBJ2-5; 7 bases are shared with TRBD2. Germline V lookup: CDR1 SQVTM, CDR2 ANQGSEA. V was clipped by 6 bases and J by 4 bases; unmatched bases: 11. The CDR3 sequence is 14 residues long. CDR3 bases: TGCAGCGTCCGGACGGGGGGACTTTCAGAGACCCAGTACTTC. The encoded protein is CSVRTGGLSETQYF.

Comments on this clonotype: This CDR3 is missing its conserved last phenylalanine or tryptophan, likely due to a read error. Because the CDR3's place on the DNA is in doubt, the DNA is left out and the CDR3 is given as listed by TCRdb. The rearrangement joins TRBV4-1 to TRBJ1-2. Counting both end residues, the CDR3 totals 8 amino acids. CDR1 and CDR2 (germline): MGHRA, YSYEKL. The CDR3 here is CASSQGLA.

This clonotype was found many times. The genes are TRBV29-1 and TRBJ1-1; TRBD1 matches at 7 bases. Looked up from germline, CDR1 is SQVTM and CDR2 is ANQGSEA. The CDR3 consists of 14 residues. V shed 7 bases and J 1 base; nucleotides not matched to a gene: 9. The CDR3 DNA reads TGCAGCGCTGACAGGGAGGGCAGGAACACTGAAGCTTTCTTT. Its protein product is CSADREGRNTEAFF.

In this sample, this clonotype turned up once. This chain uses TRBV12-3 or TRBV12-4 with TRBJ1-3, with unresolved D. Trimming stripped 8 bases from V and 2 bases from J, with 1 base between. The CDR3 is made up of 10 amino acids. CDR3 nucleotides: TGTGCCAGCGCTGGAAACACCATATATTTT. Its translation: CASAGNTIYF.

The chain recombines TRBV12-3 or TRBV12-4 with TRBJ1-6; tentatively, D is TRBD1 (5 bases). The V and J ends lost 5 bases and 7 bases respectively, with 12 bases between them. The CDR3 is 14 amino acids. The DNA of the CDR3 is TGTGCCAGCAGTCCTCGACAGTTAAATTCACCCCTCCACTTT. Residues: CASSPRQLNSPLHF.

This clonotype was recorded a few times. The V gene is TRBV24-1, the J gene TRBJ1-1; 7 positions match TRBD1. Germline loops: CDR1 KGHDR, CDR2 SFDVKD. This CDR3 has 14 amino acids. Trimming removed 4 bases from V and 3 bases from J; junction bases left unmatched: 4. CDR3 in DNA: TGTGCCACCAGTGAGACCGGGACAGACACTGAAGCTTTCTTT. This gives the protein CATSETGTDTEAFF.

V is TRBV7-6 and J is TRBJ2-2, with TRBD2 matching over 9 bases. V was clipped by 1 base and J by 9 bases; unmatched bases: 12. The CDR3 contains 17 residues. Germline-derived CDR1 and CDR2 are SGHVS and FNYEAQ. The CDR3 DNA is TGTGCCAGCAGCTTAGGGGCTAGCGGGATGATTCTACGGGAGCTGTTTTTT. It yields the protein CASSLGASGMILRELFF.

This chain links TRBV5-1 with TRBJ2-5; D unresolved. This CDR3 is built from 14 residues. Germline-derived CDR1 and CDR2 are SGHRS and YFSETQ. The ends were cut back, 2 bases at V and 1 base at J, with 9 bases in the middle. Here the CDR3 reads CASSFHSTQETQYF. CDR3 nucleotide sequence: TGCGCCAGCAGCTTCCACTCAACCCAAGAGACCCAGTACTTC.

The chain carries TRBV2 and TRBJ1-1; 7 bases map to TRBD1. This CDR3 region has 13 residues. The J segment lost 1 base and the V segment lost 6 bases, leaving 2 bases of the junction unmatched. In germline, CDR1 is SNHLY, CDR2 FYNNEI. CDR3 residues: CASRGDRNTEAFF. The CDR3, as DNA: TGTGCCAGCAGGGGGGACAGGAACACTGAAGCTTTCTTT.

The chain recombines TRBV10-3 with TRBJ1-6; D unclear. V was trimmed by 6 bases and J by 8 bases, leaving 11 bases between them. The CDR3 has 13 residues. Germline values: CDR1 ENHRY, CDR2 SYGVKD. The CDR3 DNA is TGTGCCATCAGCCAAGGCGGGGATTCACCCCTCCACTTT. It encodes CAISQGGDSPLHF.

The V and J genes are TRBV20-1 and TRBJ1-2; 7 bases agree with TRBD1. Germline loops: CDR1 DFQATT, CDR2 SNEGSKA (reference sequence). V was clipped by 6 bases and J by 1 base; unmatched bases: 20. The CDR3 contains 18 residues. This CDR3 is CSARGSRTGGGGNYGYTF. The DNA of the CDR3 is TGCAGTGCCCGAGGGTCCAGGACAGGTGGGGGCGGTAACTATGGCTACACCTTC.

This clonotype appeared many times. The chain couples TRBV7-2 to TRBJ1-5; 7 bases map to TRBD1. This CDR3 contains 18 residues. The germline CDR1 and CDR2 sequences are SGHTA and FQGNSA. V shed 1 base, J shed 0 bases, and the junction held 9 bases outside the gene matches. This chain's CDR3 is CASSLGQGEIHSNQPQHF. Written as DNA, the CDR3 is TGTGCCAGCAGCTTAGGACAGGGTGAAATCCATAGCAATCAGCCCCAGCATTTT.

This clonotype has a count of ten or more. The gene calls are TRBV19 and TRBJ1-3, with TRBD1 matching 8 bases. Germline CDR1 and CDR2: LNHDA and SQIVND (reference sequence). This CDR3 has 13 amino acids. With 10 bases clipped from V and 3 bases from J, the junction kept 5 bases outside the gene matches. The DNA of the CDR3 is TGTGCCATCTCGGACAGGGTTGGAAACACCATATATTTT. Its protein is CAISDRVGNTIYF.

The rearrangement uses TRBV7-8 and TRBJ2-3; D gene uncertain. Trimming shortened V by 2 bases and J by 1 base, and 13 bases separated the two germline ends. The CDR3 is made up of 16 amino acids. Looked up from germline, CDR1 is SGHVS and CDR2 is FQNEAQ. CDR3 sequence reads: CASSLNVRVRTDTQYF. The CDR3 bases are TGTGCCAGCAGCTTAAATGTCCGGGTCCGCACAGATACGCAGTATTTT.

This rearrangement joins TRBV4-1 to TRBJ1-4; D is ambiguous. The CDR3 spans 15 residues. The V end lost 1 base, the J end lost 6 bases, and 12 bases lay between the germline ends. The germline V gene has CDR1 MGHRA and CDR2 YSYEKL. CDR3 in DNA: TGCGCCAGCAGCCAAGTGGAAGGGTTAGATGAAAAACTGTTTTTT. Protein sequence: CASSQVEGLDEKLFF.

A few counts support this clonotype. The chain uses TRBV2 and TRBJ1-1; D is unresolved. Trimming shortened V by 5 bases and J by 8 bases, and 12 bases separated the two germline ends. The CDR3 contains 12 residues. Germline lookup yields CDR1 SNHLY and CDR2 FYNNEI. CDR3 region: CASSRTHAEAFF. In nucleotides, the CDR3 is TGTGCCAGCAGTCGGACCCACGCAGAAGCTTTCTTT.

V usage is TRBV29-1 and J usage is TRBJ2-5, with 8 positions matching TRBD2. Germline V gene lookup returns CDR1 SQVTM and CDR2 ANQGSEA. V shed 4 bases and J 9 bases; nucleotides not matched to a gene: 7. This CDR3 comprises 12 residues. CDR3 loop: CSVVSGGRAQYF. As DNA, the CDR3 is TGCAGCGTTGTCAGCGGGGGCAGGGCCCAGTACTTC.

V usage is TRBV3-1 and J usage is TRBJ2-7, with D possibly matching TRBD1 (6 bases). Between the trimmed V and J ends, which lost 4 bases and 6 bases, there was a span of 16 bases. The germline V gene encodes CDR1 LGHDT and CDR2 YNNKEL (reference sequence). This CDR3 contains 14 residues. The CDR3 loop reads CASSLSHRVAEQYF. The CDR3 DNA reads TGTGCCAGCAGCCTCAGCCACAGGGTTGCCGAGCAGTACTTC.

This clonotype was observed a handful of times. Here the CDR3 DNA reads TGTGCCAGCAGCCAAGATTCGGCGGGTTTTAGGGAGCAGTACTTC. This gives the protein CASSQDSAGFREQYF. This sequence joins TRBV7-9 and TRBJ2-7, with D possibly TRBD2 on 5 matching bases. CDR1 is SEHNR, CDR2 FQNEAQ, per germline (reference sequence). The CDR3 contains 15 residues. Between the trimmed V and J ends, which lost 5 bases and 7 bases, there was a span of 21 bases.

V usage is TRBV9 and J usage is TRBJ2-5; D call uncertain. Germline values: CDR1 SGDLS, CDR2 YYNGEE. CDR3 length: 12 amino acids. V was clipped by 0 bases and J by 5 bases, with 5 bases between them. The CDR3: CASSVDHETQYF. DNA of the CDR3: TGTGCCAGCAGCGTAGATCATGAGACCCAGTACTTC.

This clonotype has at least ten counts. J is TRBJ2-7 and V is TRBV13; tentatively, D is TRBD1 or TRBD2 (6 bases each). Trimming stripped 2 bases from V and 6 bases from J, with 17 bases between. The CDR3 spans 15 residues. Per germline, CDR1 PRHDT and CDR2 FYEKMQ (reference sequence). The CDR3 protein is CASSLSANGGGEQYF. CDR3 DNA: TGTGCCAGCAGCTTATCGGCCAACGGAGGGGGCGAGCAGTACTTC.

The V gene is TRBV7-9, the J gene TRBJ2-7; D not resolved. With 5 bases removed from V and 0 bases from J, the gap between germline ends came to 14 bases. The CDR3 runs 15 residues. Germline-derived CDR1 and CDR2 are SEHNR and FQNEAQ (reference sequence). DNA of the CDR3: TGTGCCAGCAGCCACCGGAAAAGGAGCTCCTACGAGCAGTACTTC. Protein product: CASSHRKRSSYEQYF. Drawing the rest from reference TRBV7-9 and TRBJ2-7, the complete variable domain is DTGVSQNPRHKITKRGQNVTFRCDPISEHNRLYWYRQTLGQGPEFLTYFQNEAQLEKSRLLSDRFSAERPKGSFSTLEIQRTEQGDSAMYLCASSHRKRSSYEQYFGPGTRLTVT.

This clonotype has only one observation. V gene TRBV28 combines with J gene TRBJ2-5; D not certain. Looked up from germline, CDR1 is MDHEN and CDR2 is SYDVKM. The CDR3 is 12 residues long. Trimming left V 7 bases short and J 4 bases short, with 10 bases between. Here the CDR3 DNA reads TGTGCCAGCACGCAGGCGGTAGAGACCCAGTACTTC. As protein: CASTQAVETQYF.

Only a few counts were recorded for this clonotype. The junction and the germline gene differ at one end; a read error may be behind it. V is TRBV7-7 and J is TRBJ2-5; 9 nucleotides agree with TRBD2. This CDR3 has 15 residues. Germline CDR1 is SSHAT and CDR2 is FNYEAQ (reference sequence). This CDR3 reads CASSPLAGYQETQYF. CDR3 nucleotides: TGTGCTAGCAGCCCTCTAGCGGGATACCAAGAGACCCAGTACTTC.

The sample holds many counts of this clonotype. This rearrangement joins TRBV6-5 to TRBJ1-5, with TRBD1 identical over 11 bases. After removal of 6 bases from V and 7 bases from J, the junction contained 8 bases not matched to a gene. This CDR3 region has 15 residues. CDR1 MNHEY and CDR2 SVGAGI come from the germline V gene. CDR3 bases: TGTGCCAGCAGCATCGGACAGGGGGCAAGACAGCCCCAGCATTTT. It translates to CASSIGQGARQPQHF.